This entry features one T cell receptor beta chain sequence. Assay: immunoSEQ multiplex PCR; the TCRdb copy retains only in-frame clones and omits some. Among roughly 2 million clones listed, roughly 95% were seen once. The data derive from a study of shared clonotypes between healthy human individuals. The ends were cut back, 3 bases at V and 2 bases at J, with 11 bases in the middle. CDR3 size: 15 residues. Germline-derived CDR1 and CDR2 are LNHDA and SQIVND (reference sequence). Naive CD8 cells comprised CD45RO-negative, CCR7-positively selected cells, excluding terminally differentiated effector memory CD45RA+ cells.

V is TRBV19 and J is TRBJ1-3; possibly TRBD1 for D (6 bases). The sample taken for sequencing was naive CD8+ T cells sorted from blood. The clonotype originates from a man younger than 30 in good health. The DNA for the CDR3 is TGTGCCAGTAGTATTCAGGGGACTGCTGGAAACACCATATATTTT. Translating gives CASSIQGTAGNTIYF. The whole variable domain, filled in from reference TRBV19 and TRBJ1-3, reads DGGITQSPKYLFRKEGQNVTLSCEQNLNHDAMYWYRQDPGQGLRLIYYSQIVNDFQKGDIAEGYSVSREKKESFPLTVTSAQKNPTAFYLCASSIQGTAGNTIYFGEGSWLTVV.